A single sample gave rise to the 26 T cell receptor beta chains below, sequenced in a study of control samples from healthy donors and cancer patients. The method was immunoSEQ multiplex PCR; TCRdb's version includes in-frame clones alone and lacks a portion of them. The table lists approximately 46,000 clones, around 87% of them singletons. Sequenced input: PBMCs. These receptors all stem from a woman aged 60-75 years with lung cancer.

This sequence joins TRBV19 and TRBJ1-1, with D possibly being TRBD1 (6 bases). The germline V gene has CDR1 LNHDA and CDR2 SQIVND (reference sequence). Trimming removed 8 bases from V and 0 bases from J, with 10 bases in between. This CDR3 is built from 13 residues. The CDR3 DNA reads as TGTGCCAGTTGGACAGCGATGAACACTGAAGCTTTCTTT. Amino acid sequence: CASWTAMNTEAFF.

CDR3 DNA sequence: TGTGCCAGCAGCTTAATGGGCTCTGGAAACACCATATATTTT. Its protein product is CASSLMGSGNTIYF. The chain carries TRBV7-9 and TRBJ1-3; D remains ambiguous. The CDR3 covers 14 residues. V was cut by 2 bases and J by 0 bases, with 5 bases left in between. CDR1 and CDR2 from the germline V gene are SEHNR and FQNEAQ (reference sequence). Full variable domain (outside the CDR3, taken from reference TRBV7-9 and TRBJ1-3): DTGVSQNPRHKITKRGQNVTFRCDPISEHNRLYWYRQTLGQGPEFLTYFQNEAQLEKSRLLSDRFSAERPKGSFSTLEIQRTEQGDSAMYLCASSLMGSGNTIYFGEGSWLTVV.

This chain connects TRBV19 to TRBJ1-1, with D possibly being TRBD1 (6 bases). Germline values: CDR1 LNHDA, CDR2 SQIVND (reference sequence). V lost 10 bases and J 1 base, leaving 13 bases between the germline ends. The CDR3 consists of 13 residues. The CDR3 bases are TGTGCCACCAGGGGTTTAGGGAACACTGAAGCTTTCTTT. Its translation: CATRGLGNTEAFF.

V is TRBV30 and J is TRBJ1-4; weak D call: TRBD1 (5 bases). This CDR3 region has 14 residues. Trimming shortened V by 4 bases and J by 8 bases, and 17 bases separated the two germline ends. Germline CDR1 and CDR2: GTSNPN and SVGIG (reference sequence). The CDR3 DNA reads TGTGCCTGGACCCCCGCGGGGCCCTCGGAAAAACTGTTTTTT. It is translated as CAWTPAGPSEKLFF.

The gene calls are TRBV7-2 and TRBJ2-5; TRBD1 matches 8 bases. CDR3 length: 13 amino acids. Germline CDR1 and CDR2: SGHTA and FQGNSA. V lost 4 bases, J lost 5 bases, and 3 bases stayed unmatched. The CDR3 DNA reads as TGTGCCAGCAGCTCGACAGGGGTGGAGACCCAGTACTTC. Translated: CASSSTGVETQYF.

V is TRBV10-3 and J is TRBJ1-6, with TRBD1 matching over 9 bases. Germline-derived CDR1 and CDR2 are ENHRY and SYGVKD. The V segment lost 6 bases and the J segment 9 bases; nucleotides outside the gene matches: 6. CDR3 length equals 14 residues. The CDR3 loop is CAIRDRGSSSPLHF. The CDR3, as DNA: TGTGCCATCAGGGACAGGGGAAGCAGTTCACCCCTCCACTTT.

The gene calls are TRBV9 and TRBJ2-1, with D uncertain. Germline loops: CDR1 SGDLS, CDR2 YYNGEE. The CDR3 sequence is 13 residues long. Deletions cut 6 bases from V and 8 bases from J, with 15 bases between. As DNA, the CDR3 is TGTGCCAGCAATCCAGGTAGTTGGGATGAGCAGTTCTTC. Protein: CASNPGSWDEQFF.

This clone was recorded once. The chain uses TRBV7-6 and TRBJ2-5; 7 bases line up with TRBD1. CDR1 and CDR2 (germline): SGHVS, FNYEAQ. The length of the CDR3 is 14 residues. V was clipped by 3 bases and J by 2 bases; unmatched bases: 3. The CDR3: CASSFRGQQETQYF. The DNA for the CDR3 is TGTGCCAGCAGCTTTAGGGGACAGCAAGAGACCCAGTACTTC.

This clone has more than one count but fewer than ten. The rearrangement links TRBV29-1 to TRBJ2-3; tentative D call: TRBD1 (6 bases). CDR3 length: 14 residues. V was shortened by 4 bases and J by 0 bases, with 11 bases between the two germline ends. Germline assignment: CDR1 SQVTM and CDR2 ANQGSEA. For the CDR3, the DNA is TGCAGCGTTGTGCTAGGGGGTAGCACAGATACGCAGTATTTT. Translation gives CSVVLGGSTDTQYF.

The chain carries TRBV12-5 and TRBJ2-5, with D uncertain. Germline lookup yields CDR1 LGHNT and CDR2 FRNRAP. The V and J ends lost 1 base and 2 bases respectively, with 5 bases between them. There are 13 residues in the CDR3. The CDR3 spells CASGLAKQETQYF. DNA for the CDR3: TGTGCTAGTGGTTTGGCCAAACAAGAGACCCAGTACTTC. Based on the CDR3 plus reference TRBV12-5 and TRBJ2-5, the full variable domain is DARVTQTPRHKVTEMGQEVTMRCQPILGHNTVFWYRQTMMQGLELLAYFRNRAPLDDSGMPKDRFSAEMPDATLATLKIQPSEPRDSAVYFCASGLAKQETQYFGPGTRLLVL.

CDR3 nucleotide sequence: TGTGCCAGCAGTTACAGGGAAACCTACGAGCAGTACTTC. As protein: CASSYRETYEQYF. This chain joins TRBV6-2 or TRBV6-3 and TRBJ2-7, with unresolved D. The CDR3 sequence is 13 residues long. V was cut by 2 bases and J by 2 bases, with 7 bases left in between. The germline CDR1 and CDR2 sequences are MNHEY and SVGEGT.

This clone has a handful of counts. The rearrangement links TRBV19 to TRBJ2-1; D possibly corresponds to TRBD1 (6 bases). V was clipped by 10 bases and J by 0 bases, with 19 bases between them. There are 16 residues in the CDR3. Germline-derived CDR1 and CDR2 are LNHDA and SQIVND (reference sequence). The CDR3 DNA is TGTGCCACTCGGGACACCCACGGAGACTCCTACAATGAGCAGTTCTTC. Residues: CATRDTHGDSYNEQFF.

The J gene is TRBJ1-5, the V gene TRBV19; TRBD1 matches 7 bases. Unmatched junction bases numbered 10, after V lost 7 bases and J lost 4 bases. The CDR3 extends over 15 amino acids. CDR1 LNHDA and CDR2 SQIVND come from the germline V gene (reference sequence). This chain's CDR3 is CASTLDREANQPQHF. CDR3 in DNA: TGTGCCAGTACCCTTGACAGGGAGGCTAATCAGCCCCAGCATTTT.

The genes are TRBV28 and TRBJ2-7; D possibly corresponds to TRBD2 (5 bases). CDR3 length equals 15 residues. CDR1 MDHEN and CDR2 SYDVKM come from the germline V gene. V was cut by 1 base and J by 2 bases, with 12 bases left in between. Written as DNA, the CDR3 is TGTGCCAGCAGTTTATACCCGGACTTGACCTACGAGCAGTACTTC. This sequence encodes CASSLYPDLTYEQYF.

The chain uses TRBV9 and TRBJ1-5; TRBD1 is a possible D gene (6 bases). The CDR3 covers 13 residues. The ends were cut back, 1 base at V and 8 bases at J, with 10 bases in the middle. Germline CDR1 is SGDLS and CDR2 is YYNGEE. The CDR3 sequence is CASSVLGGEPQHF. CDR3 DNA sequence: TGTGCCAGCAGCGTATTAGGGGGGGAGCCCCAGCATTTT. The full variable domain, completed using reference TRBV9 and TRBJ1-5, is DSGVTQTPKHLITATGQRVTLRCSPRSGDLSVYWYQQSLDQGLQFLIQYYNGEERAKGNILERFSAQQFPDLHSELNLSSLELGDSALYFCASSVLGGEPQHFGDGTRLSIL.

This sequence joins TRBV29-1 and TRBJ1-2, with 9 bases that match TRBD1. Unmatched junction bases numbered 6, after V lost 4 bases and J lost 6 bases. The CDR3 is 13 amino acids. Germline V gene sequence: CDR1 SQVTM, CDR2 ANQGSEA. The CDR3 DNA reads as TGCAGCGTTGGACAGGGGGGGGGTCATGGCTACACCTTC. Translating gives CSVGQGGGHGYTF.

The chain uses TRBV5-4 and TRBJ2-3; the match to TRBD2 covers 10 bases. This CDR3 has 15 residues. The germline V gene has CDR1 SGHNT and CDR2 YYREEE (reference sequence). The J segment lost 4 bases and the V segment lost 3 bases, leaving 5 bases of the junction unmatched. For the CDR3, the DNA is TGTGCCAGCAGCTCCCCGGGACTAGCGTCAGATACGCAGTATTTT. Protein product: CASSSPGLASDTQYF.

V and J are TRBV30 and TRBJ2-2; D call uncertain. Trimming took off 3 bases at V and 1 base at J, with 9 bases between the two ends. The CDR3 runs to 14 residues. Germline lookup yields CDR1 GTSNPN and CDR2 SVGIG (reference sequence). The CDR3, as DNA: TGTGCCTGGAGCGACTTCTGGAACACCGGGGAGCTGTTTTTT. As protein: CAWSDFWNTGELFF.

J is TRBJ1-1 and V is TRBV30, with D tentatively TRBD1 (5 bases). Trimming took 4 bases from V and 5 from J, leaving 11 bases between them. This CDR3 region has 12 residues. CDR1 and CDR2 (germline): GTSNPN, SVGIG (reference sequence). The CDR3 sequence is CAWTGTQTEAFF. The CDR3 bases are TGTGCCTGGACCGGGACTCAGACTGAAGCTTTCTTT. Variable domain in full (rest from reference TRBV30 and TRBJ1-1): SQTIHQWPATLVQPVGSPLSLECTVEGTSNPNLYWYRQAAGRGLQLLFYSVGIGQISSEVPQNLSASRPQDRQFILSSKKLLLSDSGFYLCAWTGTQTEAFFGQGTRLTVV.

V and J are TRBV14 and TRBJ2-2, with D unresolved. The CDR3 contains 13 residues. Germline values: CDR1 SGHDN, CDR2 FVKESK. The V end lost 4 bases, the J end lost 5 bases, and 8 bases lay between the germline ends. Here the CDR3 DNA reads TGTGCCAGCAGCCCAGAGCTTACCGGGGAGCTGTTTTTT. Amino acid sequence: CASSPELTGELFF.

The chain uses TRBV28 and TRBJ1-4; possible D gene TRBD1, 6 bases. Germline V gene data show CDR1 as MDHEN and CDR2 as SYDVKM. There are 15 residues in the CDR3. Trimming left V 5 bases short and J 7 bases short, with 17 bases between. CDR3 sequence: CASSPPRQEGEKLFF. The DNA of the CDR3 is TGTGCCAGCAGTCCACCAAGACAGGAGGGTGAAAAACTGTTTTTT.

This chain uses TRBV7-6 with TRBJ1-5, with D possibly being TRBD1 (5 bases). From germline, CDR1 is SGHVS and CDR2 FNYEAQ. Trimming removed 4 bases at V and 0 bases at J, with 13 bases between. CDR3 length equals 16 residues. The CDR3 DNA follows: TGTGCCAGCAGCTCCCTAGACAGAAATAGCAATCAGCCCCAGCATTTT. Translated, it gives CASSSLDRNSNQPQHF.

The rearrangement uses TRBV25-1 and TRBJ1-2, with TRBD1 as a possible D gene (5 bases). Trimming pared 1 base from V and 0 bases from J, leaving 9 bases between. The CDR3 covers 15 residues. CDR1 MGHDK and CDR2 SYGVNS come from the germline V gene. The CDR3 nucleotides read TGTGCCAGCAGTGAATCGGGGCGCCCTAACTATGGCTACACCTTC. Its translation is CASSESGRPNYGYTF.

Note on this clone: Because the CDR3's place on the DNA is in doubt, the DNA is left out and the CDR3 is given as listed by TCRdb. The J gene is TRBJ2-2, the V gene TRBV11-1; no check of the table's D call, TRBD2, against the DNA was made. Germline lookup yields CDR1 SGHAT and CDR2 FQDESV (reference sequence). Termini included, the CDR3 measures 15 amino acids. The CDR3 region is CASRPGLFGAGELFF.

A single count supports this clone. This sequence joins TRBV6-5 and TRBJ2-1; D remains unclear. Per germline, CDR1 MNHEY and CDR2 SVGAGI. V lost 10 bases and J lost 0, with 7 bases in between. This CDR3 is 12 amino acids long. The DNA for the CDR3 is TGTGCCACGGGTTTCTCCTACAATGAGCAGTTCTTC. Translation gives CATGFSYNEQFF.

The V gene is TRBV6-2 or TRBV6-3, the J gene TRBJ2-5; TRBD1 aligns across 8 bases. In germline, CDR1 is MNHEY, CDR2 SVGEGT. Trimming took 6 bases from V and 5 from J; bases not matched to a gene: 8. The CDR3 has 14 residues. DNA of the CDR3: TGTGCCAGCAGCCCCGGGACAGGATTTGAGACCCAGTACTTC. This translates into CASSPGTGFETQYF.